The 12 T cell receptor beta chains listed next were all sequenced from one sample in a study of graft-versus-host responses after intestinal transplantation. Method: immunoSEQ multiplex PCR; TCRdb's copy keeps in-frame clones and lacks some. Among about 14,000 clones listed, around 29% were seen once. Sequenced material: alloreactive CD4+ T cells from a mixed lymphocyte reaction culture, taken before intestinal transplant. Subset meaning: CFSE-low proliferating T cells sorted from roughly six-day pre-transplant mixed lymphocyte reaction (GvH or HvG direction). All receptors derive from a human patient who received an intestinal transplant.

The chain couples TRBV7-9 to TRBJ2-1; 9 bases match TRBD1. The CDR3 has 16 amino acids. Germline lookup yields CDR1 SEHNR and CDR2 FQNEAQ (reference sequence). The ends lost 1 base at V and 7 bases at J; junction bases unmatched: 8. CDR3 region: CASSLEGGTGRNEQFF. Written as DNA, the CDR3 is TGTGCCAGCAGCTTAGAGGGAGGGACAGGGCGGAATGAGCAGTTCTTC.

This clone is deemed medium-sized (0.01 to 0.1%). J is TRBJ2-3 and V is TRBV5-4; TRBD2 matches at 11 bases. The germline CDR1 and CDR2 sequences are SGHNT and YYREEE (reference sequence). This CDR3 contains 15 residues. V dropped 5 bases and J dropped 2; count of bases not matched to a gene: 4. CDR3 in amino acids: CASRTSGVVTDTQYF. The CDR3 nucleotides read TGTGCCAGCAGGACTAGCGGGGTGGTCACAGATACGCAGTATTTT.

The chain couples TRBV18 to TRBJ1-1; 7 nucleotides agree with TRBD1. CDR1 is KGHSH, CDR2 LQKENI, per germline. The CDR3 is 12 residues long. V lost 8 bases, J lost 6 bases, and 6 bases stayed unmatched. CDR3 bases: TGTGCCAGCCTGAGTCAGGGGGCTGAAGCTTTCTTT. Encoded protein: CASLSQGAEAFF. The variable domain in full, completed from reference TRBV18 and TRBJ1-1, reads NAGVMQNPRHLVRRRGQEARLRCSPMKGHSHVYWYRQLPEEGLKFMVYLQKENIIDESGMPKERFSAEFPKEGPSILRIQQVVRGDSAAYFCASLSQGAEAFFGQGTRLTVV.

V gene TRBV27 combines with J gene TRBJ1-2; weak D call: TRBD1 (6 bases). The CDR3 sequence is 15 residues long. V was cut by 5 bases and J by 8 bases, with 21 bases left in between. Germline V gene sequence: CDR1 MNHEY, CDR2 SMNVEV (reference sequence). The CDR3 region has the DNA TGTGCCAGCAGTCCCCGAACCCCTCCAGGGGTAGGCTACACCTTC. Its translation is CASSPRTPPGVGYTF.

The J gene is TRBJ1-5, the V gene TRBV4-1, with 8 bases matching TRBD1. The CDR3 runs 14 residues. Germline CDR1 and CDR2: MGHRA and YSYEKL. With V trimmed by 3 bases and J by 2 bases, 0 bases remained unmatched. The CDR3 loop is CASSQTGGNQPQHF. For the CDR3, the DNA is TGCGCCAGCAGCCAGACAGGGGGCAATCAGCCCCAGCATTTT.

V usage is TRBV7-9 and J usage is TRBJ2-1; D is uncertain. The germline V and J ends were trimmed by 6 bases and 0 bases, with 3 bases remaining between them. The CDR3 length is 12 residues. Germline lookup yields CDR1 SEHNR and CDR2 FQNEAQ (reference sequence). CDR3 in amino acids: CASRSSYNEQFF. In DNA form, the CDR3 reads TGTGCCAGCAGATCCTCCTACAATGAGCAGTTCTTC. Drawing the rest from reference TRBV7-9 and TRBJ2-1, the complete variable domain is DTGVSQNPRHKITKRGQNVTFRCDPISEHNRLYWYRQTLGQGPEFLTYFQNEAQLEKSRLLSDRFSAERPKGSFSTLEIQRTEQGDSAMYLCASRSSYNEQFFGPGTRLTVL.

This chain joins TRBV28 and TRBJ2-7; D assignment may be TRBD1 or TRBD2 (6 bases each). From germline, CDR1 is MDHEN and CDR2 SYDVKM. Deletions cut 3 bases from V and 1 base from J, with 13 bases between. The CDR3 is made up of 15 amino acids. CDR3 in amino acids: CASSLGGSGSYEQYF. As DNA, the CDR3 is TGTGCCAGCAGTTTGGGGGGCAGCGGATCCTACGAGCAGTACTTC.

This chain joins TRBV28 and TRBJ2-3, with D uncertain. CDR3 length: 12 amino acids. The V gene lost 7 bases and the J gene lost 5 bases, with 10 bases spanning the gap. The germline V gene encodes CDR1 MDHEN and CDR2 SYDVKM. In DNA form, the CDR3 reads TGTGCCAGCATGTCCACACGAGATACGCAGTATTTT. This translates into CASMSTRDTQYF.

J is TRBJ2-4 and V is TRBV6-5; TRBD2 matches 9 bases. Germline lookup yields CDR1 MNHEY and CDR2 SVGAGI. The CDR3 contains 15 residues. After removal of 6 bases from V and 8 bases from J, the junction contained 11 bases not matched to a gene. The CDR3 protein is CASRASGTSKDIQYF. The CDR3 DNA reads TGTGCCAGCAGAGCCTCCGGGACTAGCAAGGACATTCAGTACTTC.

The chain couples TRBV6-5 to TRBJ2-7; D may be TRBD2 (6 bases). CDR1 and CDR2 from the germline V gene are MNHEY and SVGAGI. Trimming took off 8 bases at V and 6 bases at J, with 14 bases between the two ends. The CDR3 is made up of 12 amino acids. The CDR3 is CASWGGNREQYF. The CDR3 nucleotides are TGTGCCAGCTGGGGCGGGAACCGCGAGCAGTACTTC.

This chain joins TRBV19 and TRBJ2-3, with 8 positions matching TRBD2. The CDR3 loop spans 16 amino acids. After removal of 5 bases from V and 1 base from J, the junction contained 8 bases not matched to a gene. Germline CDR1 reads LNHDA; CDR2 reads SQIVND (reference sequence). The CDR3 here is CASSFKRGRRTDTQYF. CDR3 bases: TGTGCCAGTAGTTTTAAGCGGGGGAGACGCACAGATACGCAGTATTTT.

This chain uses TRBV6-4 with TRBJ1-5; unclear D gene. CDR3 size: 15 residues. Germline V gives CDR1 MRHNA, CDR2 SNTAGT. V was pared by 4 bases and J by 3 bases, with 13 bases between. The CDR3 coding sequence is TGTGCCAGCAGTGGAGATGACTGCTACAATCAGCCCCAGCATTTT. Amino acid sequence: CASSGDDCYNQPQHF.